The clone carrying this TCR beta chain was seen a handful of times. Its matching antigen is unknown. The sample comes from a study of CD8 T cells in ankylosing spondylitis. The study's findings and limits: Ankylosing spondylitis blood seemed to carry a telltale TCR beta motif made of about 8 highly homologous variants. Enrichment of disease-linked clones was reportedly significant in matched ankylosing spondylitis synovial fluid. CD8+ disease-linked clones were present at relatively low frequencies in blood.

TCRdb called the 5' RACE reads again in MiXCR, with one record for every CDR3 protein. The sample lists 220,000 or so distinct CDR3 sequences; 18% were seen once. Sequences were obtained from blood, either unsorted or a sorted T cell fraction (not recorded which). The sequence derives from a male donor with ankylosing spondylitis.

The CDR3 coding sequence is TGCAGTGCTAGGGAAGACTTAAATGAGCAGTTCTTC. This codes for CSAREDLNEQFF. The chain uses TRBV20-1 and TRBJ2-1; the D is unclear. The germline V gene has CDR1 DFQATT and CDR2 SNEGSKA (reference sequence). CDR3 size: 12 residues. The V and J ends lost 3 bases and 7 bases respectively, with 10 bases between them.